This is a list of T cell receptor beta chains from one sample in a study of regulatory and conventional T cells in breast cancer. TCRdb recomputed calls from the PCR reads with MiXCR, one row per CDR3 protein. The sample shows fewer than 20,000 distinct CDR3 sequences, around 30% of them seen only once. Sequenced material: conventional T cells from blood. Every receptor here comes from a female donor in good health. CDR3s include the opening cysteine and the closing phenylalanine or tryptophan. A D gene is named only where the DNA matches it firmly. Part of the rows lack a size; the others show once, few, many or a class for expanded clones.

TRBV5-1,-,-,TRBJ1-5,CASSSEPGNQPQHF,TGCGCCAGCAGCTCGGAACCGGGGAACCAGCCCCAGCATTTT
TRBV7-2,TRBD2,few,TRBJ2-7,CASSLQGRDEQYF,TGTGCCAGCAGCTTACAAGGGAGGGACGAGCAGTACTTC
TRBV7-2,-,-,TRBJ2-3,CASSTTTYFGGQTRTDTQYF,TGTGCCAGCAGCACCACCACCTACTTTGGAGGTCAAACCAGGACAGATACGCAGTATTTT
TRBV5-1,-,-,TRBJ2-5,CASSLETIETQYF,TGCGCCAGCAGCTTGGAGACGATAGAGACCCAGTACTTC
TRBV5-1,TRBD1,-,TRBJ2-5,CASSLGDSRTQETQYF,TGCGCCAGCAGCCTAGGGGACAGCCGCACCCAGGAGACCCAGTACTTC
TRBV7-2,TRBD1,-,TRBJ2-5,CASTDIYRGRYQETQYF,TGTGCCAGCACCGACATTTACAGGGGGCGATACCAAGAGACCCAGTACTTC
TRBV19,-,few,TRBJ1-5,CASSTNQNQPQHF,TGTGCCAGTAGTACCAATCAAAACCAGCCCCAGCATTTT
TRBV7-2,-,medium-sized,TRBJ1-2,CASSRFRDSYGYTF,TGTGCCAGCAGCCGATTCCGGGATTCTTATGGCTACACCTTC
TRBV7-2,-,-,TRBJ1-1,CASSSNMNTEAFF,TGTGCCAGCAGCTCCAACATGAACACTGAAGCTTTCTTT
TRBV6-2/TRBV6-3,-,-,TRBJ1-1,CASSYEANTEAFF,TGTGCCAGCAGTTATGAGGCGAACACTGAAGCTTTCTTT
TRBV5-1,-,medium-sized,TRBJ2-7,CASSAGLTYEQYF,TGCGCCAGCAGCGCGGGACTGACCTACGAGCAGTACTTC
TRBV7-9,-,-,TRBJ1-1,CASSTGLEIMNTEAFF,TGTGCCAGCAGTACTGGTCTGGAAATCATGAACACTGAAGCTTTCTTT
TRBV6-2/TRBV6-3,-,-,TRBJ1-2,CASSSLKISYGYIF,TGTGCCAGCAGTTCACTGAAGATCTCCTATGGCTACATCTTC
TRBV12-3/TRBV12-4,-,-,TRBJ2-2,CASSLIAAGTGELFF,TGTGCCAGCAGTTTAATAGCGGCGGGGACCGGGGAGCTGTTTTTT
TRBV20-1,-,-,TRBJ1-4,CSARGNNEKLFF,TGCAGCGCGCGGGGGAATAATGAAAAACTGTTTTTT
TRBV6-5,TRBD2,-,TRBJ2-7,CASSYQSTSGSAGEQYF,TGTGCCAGCAGTTACCAATCCACTAGCGGGAGTGCTGGCGAGCAGTACTTC
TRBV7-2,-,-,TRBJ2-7,CASSLGISGPYEQYF,TGTGCCAGCAGCTTAGGAATTAGCGGTCCCTACGAGCAGTACTTC
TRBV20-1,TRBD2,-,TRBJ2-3,CSLDPLAGTDTQYF,TGCAGCCTAGACCCTTTAGCGGGAACAGATACGCAGTATTTT
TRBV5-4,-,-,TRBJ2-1,CASSLDGRSSYNEQFF,TGTGCCAGCAGCTTGGACGGAAGGAGCTCCTACAATGAGCAGTTCTTC
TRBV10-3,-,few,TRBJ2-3,CAISPRGPPVDTQYF,TGTGCCATCAGCCCACGGGGCCCCCCCGTAGATACGCAGTATTTT
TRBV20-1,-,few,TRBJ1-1,CSASVPARGNTEAFF,TGCAGTGCTAGCGTACCTGCCAGGGGGAACACTGAAGCTTTCTTT
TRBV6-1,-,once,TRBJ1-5,CASSEGLGSYSNQPQHF,TGTGCCAGCAGTGAAGGACTCGGCAGCTATAGCAATCAGCCCCAGCATTTT
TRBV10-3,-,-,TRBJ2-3,CAISERWEWATDTQYF,TGTGCCATCAGTGAGAGGTGGGAGTGGGCCACAGATACGCAGTATTTT
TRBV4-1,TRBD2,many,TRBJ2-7,CASSQAPSGASSYEQYF,TGCGCCAGCAGCCAAGCCCCTAGCGGGGCATCTTCCTACGAGCAGTACTTC
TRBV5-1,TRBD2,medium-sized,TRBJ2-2,CASSLLAGGTNTGELFF,TGCGCCAGCAGCTTGCTAGCGGGGGGTACGAACACCGGGGAGCTGTTTTTT
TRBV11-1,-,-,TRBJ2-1,CASSLAGARYNEQFF,TGTGCCAGCAGCTTAGCAGGGGCGCGTTACAATGAGCAGTTCTTC
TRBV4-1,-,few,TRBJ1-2,CASSHPMLPSDGYTF,TGCGCCAGCAGCCACCCCATGCTACCGTCTGACGGCTACACCTTC
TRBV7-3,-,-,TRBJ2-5,CASSLGIRETQYF,TGTGCCAGCAGCCTCGGTATTCGAGAGACCCAGTACTTC
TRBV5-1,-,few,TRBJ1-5,CASSLGPRNQPQHF,TGCGCCAGCAGCTTGGGACCTCGGAATCAGCCCCAGCATTTT
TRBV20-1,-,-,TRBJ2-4,CSAGVNSKNIQYF,TGCAGTGCTGGGGTGAACTCCAAAAACATTCAGTACTTC
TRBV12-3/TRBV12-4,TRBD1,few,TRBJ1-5,CASSRGQGAYQPQHF,TGTGCCAGCAGCCGGGGACAGGGGGCCTATCAGCCCCAGCATTTT
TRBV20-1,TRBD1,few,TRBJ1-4,CSAPQGAKLFF,TGCAGTGCTCCACAGGGGGCGAAACTGTTTTTT
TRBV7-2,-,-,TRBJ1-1,CASSLEVNTEVFF,TGTGCCAGCAGCTTAGAGGTGAACACTGAAGTTTTCTTT
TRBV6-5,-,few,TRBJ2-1,CASARQTYNEQFF,TGTGCCAGCGCCCGACAGACATACAATGAGCAGTTCTTC
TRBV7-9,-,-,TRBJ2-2,CASSLDSGNTGELFF,TGTGCCAGCAGCTTAGACAGCGGGAACACCGGGGAGCTGTTTTTT
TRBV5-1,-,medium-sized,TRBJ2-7,CASSLDRVNYEQYF,TGCGCCAGCAGCTTGGACAGGGTGAATTACGAGCAGTACTTC
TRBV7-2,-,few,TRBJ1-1,CASSLSPMNTEAFF,TGTGCCAGCAGCCTCTCTCCCATGAACACTGAAGCTTTCTTT
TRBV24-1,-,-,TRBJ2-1,CATPEQGRYNEQFF,TGTGCCACCCCTGAGCAGGGACGGTACAATGAGCAGTTCTTC
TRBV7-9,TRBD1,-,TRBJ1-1,CASSPQIDREAGEAFF,TGTGCCAGCAGCCCACAAATCGACAGGGAAGCAGGTGAAGCTTTCTTT
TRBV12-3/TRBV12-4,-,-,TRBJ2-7,CASSLIVHEQYF,TGTGCCAGTAGTTTAATCGTCCACGAGCAGTACTTC
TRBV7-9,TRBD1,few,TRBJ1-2,CASSMSGQGGYGYTF,TGTGCCAGCAGCATGAGCGGACAGGGCGGATATGGCTACACCTTC
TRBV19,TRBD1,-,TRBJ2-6,CASNPDRAGANVLTF,TGTGCCAGTAACCCCGACAGGGCTGGGGCCAACGTCCTGACTTTC
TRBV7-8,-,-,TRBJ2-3,CASSLARGGLGTDTQYF,TGTGCCAGCAGCTTAGCGCGTGGTGGCCTTGGCACAGATACGCAGTATTTT
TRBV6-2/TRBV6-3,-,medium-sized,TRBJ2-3,CASSYKYTQYF,TGTGCCAGCAGTTACAAGTATACGCAGTATTTT
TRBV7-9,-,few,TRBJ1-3,CASSPSGRNTIYF,TGTGCCAGCAGCCCCTCTGGAAGAAACACCATATATTTT
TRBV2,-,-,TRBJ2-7,CASSEVRGGTYEQYF,TGTGCCAGCAGTGAAGTCAGGGGGGGAACCTACGAGCAGTACTTC
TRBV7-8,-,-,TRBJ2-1,CASSSPARALMNNEQFF,TGTGCCAGCAGCTCACCAGCTAGGGCCCTTATGAACAATGAGCAGTTCTTC
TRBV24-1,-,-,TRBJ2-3,CATSARGVDTQYF,TGTGCCACCAGTGCACGGGGTGTAGATACGCAGTATTTT
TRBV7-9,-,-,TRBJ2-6,CASSRSAQGPGANVLTF,TGTGCCAGCAGCCGAAGTGCACAGGGCCCTGGGGCCAACGTCCTGACTTTC
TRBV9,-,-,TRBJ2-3,CASSVGASDRTDTQYF,TGTGCCAGCAGCGTAGGAGCGTCAGATCGCACAGATACGCAGTATTTT
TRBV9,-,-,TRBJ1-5,CASSVGGHQPQHF,TGTGCCAGCAGCGTAGGGGGGCACCAGCCCCAGCATTTT
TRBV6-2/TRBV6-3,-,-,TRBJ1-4,CASSFRGTRGEKLFF,TGTGCCAGCAGTTTCCGAGGGACTAGGGGTGAAAAACTGTTTTTT
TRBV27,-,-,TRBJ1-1,CASSLKGRGTEAFF,TGTGCCAGCAGTTTAAAGGGAAGAGGCACTGAAGCTTTCTTT
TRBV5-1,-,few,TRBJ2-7,CASSLGPGENEQYF,TGCGCCAGCAGCTTGGGACCGGGGGAGAACGAGCAGTACTTC
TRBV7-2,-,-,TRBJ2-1,CASSLLGRIGQLEYRSYNEQFF,TGTGCCAGCAGCTTGTTAGGGCGAATAGGCCAATTGGAGTACCGCTCCTACAATGAGCAGTTCTTC